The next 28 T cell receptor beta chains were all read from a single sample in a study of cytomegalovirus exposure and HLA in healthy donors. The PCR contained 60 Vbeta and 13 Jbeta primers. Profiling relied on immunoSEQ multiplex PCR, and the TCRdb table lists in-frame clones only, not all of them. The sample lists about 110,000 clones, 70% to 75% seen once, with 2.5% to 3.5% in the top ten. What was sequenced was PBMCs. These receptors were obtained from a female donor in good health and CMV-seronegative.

Written as DNA, the CDR3 is TGTGCCAGCAGGAAAGGGGGCGGCGGCACTGAAGCTTTCTTT. The encoded protein is CASRKGGGGTEAFF. The chain combines TRBV6-5 with TRBJ1-1, with TRBD1 matching over 7 bases. The CDR3 is made up of 14 amino acids. With V trimmed by 6 bases and J by 4 bases, 8 bases remained unmatched. In germline, CDR1 is MNHEY, CDR2 SVGAGI.

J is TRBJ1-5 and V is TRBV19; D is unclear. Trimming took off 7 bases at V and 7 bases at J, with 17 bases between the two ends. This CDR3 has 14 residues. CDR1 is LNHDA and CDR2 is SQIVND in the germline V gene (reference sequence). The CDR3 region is CASTSGGVRQPQHF. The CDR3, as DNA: TGTGCCAGTACCTCAGGCGGGGTTCGGCAGCCCCAGCATTTT.

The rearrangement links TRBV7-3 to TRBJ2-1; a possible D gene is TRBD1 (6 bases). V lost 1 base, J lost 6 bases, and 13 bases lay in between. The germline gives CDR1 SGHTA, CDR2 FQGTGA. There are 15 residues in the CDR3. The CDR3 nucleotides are TGTGCCAGCAGCTTAATGGGGGCGCGAGGCAATGAGCAGTTCTTC. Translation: CASSLMGARGNEQFF. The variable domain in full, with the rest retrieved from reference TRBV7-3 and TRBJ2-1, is GAGVSQTPSNKVTEKGKYVELRCDPISGHTALYWYRQSLGQGPEFLIYFQGTGAADDSGLPNDRFFAVRPEGSVSTLKIQRTERGDSAVYLCASSLMGARGNEQFFGPGTRLTVL.

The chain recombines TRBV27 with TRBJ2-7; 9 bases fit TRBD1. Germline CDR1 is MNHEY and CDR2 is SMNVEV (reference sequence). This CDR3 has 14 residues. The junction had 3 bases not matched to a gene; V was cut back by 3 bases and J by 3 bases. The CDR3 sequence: CASSFGTGNYEQYF. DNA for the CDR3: TGTGCCAGCAGTTTTGGGACAGGGAACTACGAGCAGTACTTC.

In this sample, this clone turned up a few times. Here the CDR3 reads CASSLAGFGYTF. CDR3 coding DNA: TGCGCCAGCAGCTTGGCAGGGTTTGGCTACACCTTC. The V gene is TRBV5-1, the J gene TRBJ1-2; D is possibly TRBD1 (5 bases). With 0 bases removed from V and 7 bases from J, the gap between germline ends came to 7 bases. This CDR3 is 12 amino acids long. Germline CDR1 reads SGHRS; CDR2 reads YFSETQ.

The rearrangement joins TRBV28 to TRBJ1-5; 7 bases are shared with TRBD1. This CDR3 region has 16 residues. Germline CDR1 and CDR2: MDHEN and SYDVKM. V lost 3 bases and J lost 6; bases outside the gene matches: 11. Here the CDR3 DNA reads TGTGCCAGCAGTTTCCCCGGGACAGATGGAGGTCAGCCCCAGCATTTT. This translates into CASSFPGTDGGQPQHF.

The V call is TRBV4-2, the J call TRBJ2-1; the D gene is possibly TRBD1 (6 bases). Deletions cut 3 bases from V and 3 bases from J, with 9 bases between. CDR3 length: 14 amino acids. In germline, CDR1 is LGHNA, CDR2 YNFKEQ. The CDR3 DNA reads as TGTGCCAGCAGCCACAGGGGTTACTACAATGAGCAGTTCTTC. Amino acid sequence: CASSHRGYYNEQFF.

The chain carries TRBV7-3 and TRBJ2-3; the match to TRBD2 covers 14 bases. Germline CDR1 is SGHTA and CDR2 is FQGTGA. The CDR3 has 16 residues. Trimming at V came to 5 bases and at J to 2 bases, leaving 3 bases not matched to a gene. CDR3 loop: CASSPGLAGVTDTQYF. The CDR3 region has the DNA TGTGCCAGCAGCCCGGGACTAGCGGGAGTCACAGATACGCAGTATTTT.

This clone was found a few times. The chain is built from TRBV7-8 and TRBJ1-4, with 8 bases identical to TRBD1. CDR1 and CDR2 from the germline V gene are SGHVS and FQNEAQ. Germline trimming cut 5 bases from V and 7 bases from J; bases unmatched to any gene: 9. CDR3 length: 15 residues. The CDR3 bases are TGTGCCAGCAGCCTCAGGGGGCGGGGGAGTGAAAAACTGTTTTTT. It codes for CASSLRGRGSEKLFF.

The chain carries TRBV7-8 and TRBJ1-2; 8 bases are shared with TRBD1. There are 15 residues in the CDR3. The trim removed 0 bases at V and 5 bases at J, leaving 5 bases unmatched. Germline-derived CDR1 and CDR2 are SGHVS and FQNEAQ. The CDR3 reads CASSLALQGGYGYTF. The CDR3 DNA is TGTGCCAGCAGCTTAGCGCTACAGGGGGGTTATGGCTACACCTTC.

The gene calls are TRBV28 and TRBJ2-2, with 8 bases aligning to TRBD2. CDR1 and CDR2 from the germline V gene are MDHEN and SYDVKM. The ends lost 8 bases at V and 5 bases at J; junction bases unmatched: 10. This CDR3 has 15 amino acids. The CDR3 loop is CASAAGVGETGELFF. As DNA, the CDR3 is TGTGCCAGCGCAGCGGGAGTCGGAGAGACCGGGGAGCTGTTTTTT.

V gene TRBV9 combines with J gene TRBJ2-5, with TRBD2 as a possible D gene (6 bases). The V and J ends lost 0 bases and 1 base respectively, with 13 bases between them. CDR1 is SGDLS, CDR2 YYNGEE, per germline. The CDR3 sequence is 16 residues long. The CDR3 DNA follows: TGTGCCAGCAGCGTAGGTGGGGGAGGTCCCCAAGAGACCCAGTACTTC. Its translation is CASSVGGGGPQETQYF. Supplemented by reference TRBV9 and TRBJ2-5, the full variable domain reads DSGVTQTPKHLITATGQRVTLRCSPRSGDLSVYWYQQSLDQGLQFLIQYYNGEERAKGNILERFSAQQFPDLHSELNLSSLELGDSALYFCASSVGGGGPQETQYFGPGTRLLVL.

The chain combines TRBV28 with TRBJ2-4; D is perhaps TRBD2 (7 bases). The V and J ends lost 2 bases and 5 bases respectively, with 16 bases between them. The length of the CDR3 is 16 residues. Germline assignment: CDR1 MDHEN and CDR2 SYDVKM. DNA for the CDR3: TGTGCCAGCAGTTTAGTCCGGGGGGCGTTGCAAAACATTCAGTACTTC. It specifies CASSLVRGALQNIQYF.

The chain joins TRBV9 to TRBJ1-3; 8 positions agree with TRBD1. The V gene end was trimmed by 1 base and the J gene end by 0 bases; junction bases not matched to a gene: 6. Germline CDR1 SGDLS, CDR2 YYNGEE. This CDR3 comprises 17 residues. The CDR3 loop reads CASSVYGTGLSGNTIYF. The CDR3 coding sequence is TGTGCCAGCAGCGTATATGGGACAGGACTCTCTGGAAACACCATATATTTT.

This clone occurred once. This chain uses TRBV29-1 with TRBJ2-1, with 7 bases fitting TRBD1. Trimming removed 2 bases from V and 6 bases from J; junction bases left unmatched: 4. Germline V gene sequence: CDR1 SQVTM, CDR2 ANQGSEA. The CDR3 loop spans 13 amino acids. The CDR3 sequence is CSVEITGANEQFF. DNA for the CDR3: TGCAGCGTTGAAATCACAGGGGCCAATGAGCAGTTCTTC.

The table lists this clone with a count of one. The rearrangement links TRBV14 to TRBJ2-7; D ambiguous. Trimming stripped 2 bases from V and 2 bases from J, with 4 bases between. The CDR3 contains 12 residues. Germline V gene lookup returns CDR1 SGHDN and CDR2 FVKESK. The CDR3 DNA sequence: TGTGCCAGCAGCCAACAGGCCTACGAGCAGTACTTC. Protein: CASSQQAYEQYF.

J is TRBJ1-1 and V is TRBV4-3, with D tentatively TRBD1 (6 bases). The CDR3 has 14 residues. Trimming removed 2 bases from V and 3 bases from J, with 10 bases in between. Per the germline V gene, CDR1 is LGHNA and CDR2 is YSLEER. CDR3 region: CASSQKGGDTEAFF. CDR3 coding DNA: TGCGCCAGCAGCCAAAAAGGGGGGGACACTGAAGCTTTCTTT.

The CDR3 DNA sequence: TGTGCCATAAAAGGAGACAGGGAAACTTTCTTT. Translating gives CAIKGDRETFF. The V gene is TRBV19, the J gene TRBJ1-1; 7 positions match TRBD1. The CDR3 is 11 residues long. Germline V gene lookup returns CDR1 LNHDA and CDR2 SQIVND (reference sequence). V trimming: 10 bases; J trimming: 12 bases; junction bases outside the gene matches: 11.

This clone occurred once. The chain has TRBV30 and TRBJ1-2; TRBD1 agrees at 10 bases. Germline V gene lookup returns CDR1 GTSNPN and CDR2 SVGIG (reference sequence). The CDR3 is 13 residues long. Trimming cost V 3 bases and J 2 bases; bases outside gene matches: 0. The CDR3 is CAWRGQGNYGYTF. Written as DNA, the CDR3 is TGTGCCTGGAGGGGACAGGGGAACTATGGCTACACCTTC.

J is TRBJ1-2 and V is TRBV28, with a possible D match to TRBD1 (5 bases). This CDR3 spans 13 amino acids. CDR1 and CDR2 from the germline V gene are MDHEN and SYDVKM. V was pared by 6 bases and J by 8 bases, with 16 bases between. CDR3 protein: CASRVRGGIGYTF. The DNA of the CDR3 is TGTGCCAGCAGAGTCCGGGGGGGGATAGGCTACACCTTC.

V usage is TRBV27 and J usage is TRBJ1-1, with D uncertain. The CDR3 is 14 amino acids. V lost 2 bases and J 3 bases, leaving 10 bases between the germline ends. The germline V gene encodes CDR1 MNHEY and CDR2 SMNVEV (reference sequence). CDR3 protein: CASSLRERDTEAFF. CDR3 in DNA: TGTGCCAGCAGTTTAAGGGAGAGGGACACTGAAGCTTTCTTT.

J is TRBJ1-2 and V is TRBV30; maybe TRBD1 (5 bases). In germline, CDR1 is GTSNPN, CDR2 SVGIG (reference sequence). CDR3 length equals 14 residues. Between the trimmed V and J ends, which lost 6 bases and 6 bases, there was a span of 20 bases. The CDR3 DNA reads TGTGCCTGCCAACCCCGGGGGGGTTGGGATGGCTACACCTTC. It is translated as CACQPRGGWDGYTF.

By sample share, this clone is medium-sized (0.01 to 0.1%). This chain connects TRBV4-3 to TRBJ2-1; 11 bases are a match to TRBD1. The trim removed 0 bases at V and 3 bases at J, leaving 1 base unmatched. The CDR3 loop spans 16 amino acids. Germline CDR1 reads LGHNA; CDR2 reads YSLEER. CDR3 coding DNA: TGCGCCAGCAGCCAAGAAGGGACAGGGGGCTACAATGAGCAGTTCTTC. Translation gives CASSQEGTGGYNEQFF.

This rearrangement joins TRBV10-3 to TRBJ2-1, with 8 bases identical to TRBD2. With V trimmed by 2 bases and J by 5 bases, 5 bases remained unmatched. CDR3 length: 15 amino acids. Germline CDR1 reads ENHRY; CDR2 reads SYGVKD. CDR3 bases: TGTGCCATCAGTGAGAGTGGCGGGAGGAACAATGAGCAGTTCTTC. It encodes CAISESGGRNNEQFF.

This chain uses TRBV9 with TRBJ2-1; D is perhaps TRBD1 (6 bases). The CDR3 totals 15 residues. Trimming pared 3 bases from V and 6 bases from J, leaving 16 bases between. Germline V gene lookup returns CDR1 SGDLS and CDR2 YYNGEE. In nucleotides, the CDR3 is TGTGCCAGCAGCGCCCTTTCATCCAGGGGCAATGAGCAGTTCTTC. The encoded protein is CASSALSSRGNEQFF.

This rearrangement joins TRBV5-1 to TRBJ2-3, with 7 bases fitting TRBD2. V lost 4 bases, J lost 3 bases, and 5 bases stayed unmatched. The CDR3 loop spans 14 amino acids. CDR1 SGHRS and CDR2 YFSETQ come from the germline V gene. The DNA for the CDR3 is TGCGCCAGCAGCCCGGGGGGTTGGACAGATACGCAGTATTTT. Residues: CASSPGGWTDTQYF.

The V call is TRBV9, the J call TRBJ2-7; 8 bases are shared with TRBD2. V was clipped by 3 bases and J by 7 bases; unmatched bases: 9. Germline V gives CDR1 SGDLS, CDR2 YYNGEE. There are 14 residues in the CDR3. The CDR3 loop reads CASSAGLAREEQYF. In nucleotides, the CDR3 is TGTGCCAGCAGCGCTGGACTAGCTAGGGAAGAGCAGTACTTC.

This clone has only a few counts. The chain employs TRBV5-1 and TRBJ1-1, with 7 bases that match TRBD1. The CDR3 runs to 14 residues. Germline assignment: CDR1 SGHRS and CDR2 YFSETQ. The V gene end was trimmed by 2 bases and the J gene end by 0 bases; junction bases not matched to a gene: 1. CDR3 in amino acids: CASSLQGMNTEAFF. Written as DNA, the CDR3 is TGCGCCAGCAGCTTACAGGGGATGAACACTGAAGCTTTCTTT.